One sample yielded the 3 T cell receptor beta chains listed below, sequenced in a study of memory CD4+ T cells and cytomegalovirus serostatus. Sequencing was performed with immunoSEQ multiplex PCR; in TCRdb, only in-frame clones are kept and a portion is missing. In the table there are some 48,000 clones, roughly 80% of which are singletons. Single viable CD3+CD4+CD8-CD45RO+ cells were sorted as the memory CD4+ T cells. Sequencing input: memory CD4+ T cells from blood. The source of these receptors is an adult in good health and CMV-seronegative.

This clone appeared a few times. The chain has TRBV11-2 and TRBJ1-4; D uncertain. This CDR3 is 14 amino acids long. Trimming pared 6 bases from V and 4 bases from J, leaving 12 bases between. Germline lookup yields CDR1 SGHAT and CDR2 FQNNGV. The CDR3 region is CASSKGRSNEKLFF. The DNA for the CDR3 is TGTGCCAGCAGTAAGGGCAGGAGTAATGAAAAACTGTTTTTT.

The J gene is TRBJ1-2, the V gene TRBV5-4, with TRBD1 identical over 7 bases. V lost 4 bases, J lost 1 base, and 13 bases stayed unmatched. The CDR3 length is 17 residues. Germline CDR1 SGHNT, CDR2 YYREEE (reference sequence). The CDR3 DNA sequence: TGTGCCAGCAGCGTACAGGGGAGAAGAGGTGGTAACTATGGCTACACCTTC. It yields the protein CASSVQGRRGGNYGYTF.

CDR3 in DNA: TGTGCCAGCAGTGAAGCCTTGGGACAGGGGGCCGGGGAGCTGTTTTTT. It encodes CASSEALGQGAGELFF. This sequence joins TRBV2 and TRBJ2-2; 11 bases align to TRBD1. The V and J ends lost 0 bases and 6 bases, in that order; junction bases with no gene match: 3. The CDR3 is 16 amino acids. The germline V gene encodes CDR1 SNHLY and CDR2 FYNNEI.